Below, 10 T cell receptor beta chains from the same sample are listed, as sequenced in a study of long-term antiretroviral therapy in people with HIV. The assay, immunoSEQ v3.0, was run at survey level. Method: immunoSEQ multiplex PCR; TCRdb's copy keeps in-frame clones and lacks some. The sample carries about 18,000 clones, 78% recorded once. The material sequenced was unsorted PBMCs, taken 0.3 years after starting antiretroviral therapy. The receptors were gathered from a woman aged 45-60 years with HIV.

The rearrangement joins TRBV27 to TRBJ1-1; no clear D. Germline-derived CDR1 and CDR2 are MNHEY and SMNVEV (reference sequence). The CDR3 covers 14 residues. The V end was cut by 2 bases, the J end by 5 bases, with 12 bases between. CDR3 sequence (DNA): TGTGCCAGCAGTTTAGGAGGGAGAGATACTGAAGCTTTCTTT. Translating it yields CASSLGGRDTEAFF.

V gene TRBV27 combines with J gene TRBJ1-6; 7 bases line up with TRBD1. V lost 1 base, J lost 0 bases, and 3 bases stayed unmatched. The CDR3 runs 17 residues. CDR1 and CDR2 from the germline V gene are MNHEY and SMNVEV (reference sequence). CDR3 region: CASSLYGDSSYNSPLHF. The CDR3 coding sequence is TGTGCCAGCAGTTTATACGGGGACAGCTCCTATAATTCACCCCTCCACTTT.

This clone occurred a few times. The rearrangement links TRBV19 to TRBJ2-5, with 9 nucleotides matching TRBD1. CDR3 length: 14 amino acids. Losses at the gene ends were 7 bases for V and 6 bases for J; bases not matched to a gene: 9. The V gene's germline CDR1 is LNHDA and CDR2 SQIVND (reference sequence). CDR3 region: CASTGGQGGQTQYF. CDR3 coding DNA: TGTGCCAGTACTGGGGGACAGGGAGGACAGACCCAGTACTTC.

The chain couples TRBV28 to TRBJ1-5, with unresolved D. V lost 2 bases and J lost 9, with 20 bases in between. Germline CDR1 MDHEN, CDR2 SYDVKM. The CDR3 spans 16 residues. CDR3 sequence: CASSLMAESPLRPQHF. CDR3 DNA sequence: TGTGCCAGCAGTTTAATGGCGGAAAGCCCTCTGAGGCCCCAGCATTTT.

The chain uses TRBV30 and TRBJ1-1; 7 bases agree with TRBD1. V was clipped by 5 bases and J by 0 bases; unmatched bases: 6. The CDR3 contains 14 residues. CDR1 GTSNPN and CDR2 SVGIG come from the germline V gene (reference sequence). Written as DNA, the CDR3 is TGTGCCTGGGGTAGACAGGGATTGAACACTGAAGCTTTCTTT. Its translation: CAWGRQGLNTEAFF.

This rearrangement joins TRBV6-6 to TRBJ1-3, with D possibly being TRBD1 (6 bases). V was clipped by 8 bases and J by 1 base, with 15 bases between them. The CDR3 covers 15 residues. Germline lookup yields CDR1 MNHNY and CDR2 SVGAGI (reference sequence). Here the CDR3 reads CASRTRQESGNTIYF. The DNA of the CDR3 is TGTGCCAGCCGCACTAGACAGGAGTCTGGAAACACCATATATTTT.

This clone was observed a handful of times. The V call is TRBV2, the J call TRBJ1-1; the match to TRBD1 covers 8 bases. The ends lost 2 bases at V and 5 bases at J; junction bases unmatched: 4. The germline gives CDR1 SNHLY, CDR2 FYNNEI. The CDR3 totals 14 residues. The DNA for the CDR3 is TGTGCCAGCAGTGAACGCAGGGGGCGAACTGAAGCTTTCTTT. As protein: CASSERRGRTEAFF.

This chain uses TRBV7-7 with TRBJ2-5; D is possibly TRBD1 or TRBD2 (7 bases each). Per germline, CDR1 SSHAT and CDR2 FNYEAQ (reference sequence). The CDR3 is 17 amino acids. With 5 bases removed from V and 2 bases from J, the gap between germline ends came to 21 bases. The CDR3 sequence: CASSAPGTVGGQETQYF. CDR3 sequence (DNA): TGTGCCAGCAGCGCCCCCGGGACAGTGGGGGGGCAAGAGACCCAGTACTTC.

The V gene is TRBV5-5, the J gene TRBJ1-2; 8 bases line up with TRBD1. The V and J ends lost 0 bases and 1 base, in that order; junction bases with no gene match: 8. Germline values: CDR1 SGHKS, CDR2 YYEKEE (reference sequence). The CDR3 runs 17 residues. The CDR3 sequence is CASSLVQGAPHNYGYTF. For the CDR3, the DNA is TGTGCCAGCAGCTTGGTGCAGGGGGCCCCACATAACTATGGCTACACCTTC.

The chain uses TRBV11-2 and TRBJ2-5; D may be TRBD2 (6 bases). The CDR3 length is 16 residues. Germline V gene sequence: CDR1 SGHAT, CDR2 FQNNGV. V was pared by 4 bases and J by 5 bases, with 20 bases between. CDR3 coding DNA: TGTGCCAGCAGCTCTAGCTTTAGCGGTGGATGGGAGACCCAGTACTTC. Translating gives CASSSSFSGGWETQYF.